The 27 T cell receptor beta chains reported below all come from one sample, sequenced in a study of T cell responses to AZD1222 COVID-19 vaccine. Sequencing used immunoSEQ multiplex PCR; TCRdb keeps in-frame clones, though not all of them. The sample holds 45,000 to 60,000 clones; 70% to 90% are singletons and the top ten take over 15%. Sequencing used peripheral blood, obtained on day 0 of AZD1222 vaccination. These receptors were collected from an adult in good health.

The rearrangement joins TRBV6-2 or TRBV6-3 to TRBJ2-5, with 7 positions matching TRBD2. V lost 4 bases, J lost 5 bases, and 10 bases stayed unmatched. This CDR3 comprises 15 residues. The germline V gene encodes CDR1 MNHEY and CDR2 SVGEGT. Here the CDR3 reads CASSWRLAGYETQYF. The CDR3 bases are TGTGCCAGCAGTTGGAGGTTAGCGGGCTATGAGACCCAGTACTTC.

The chain carries TRBV30 and TRBJ1-3; D possibly corresponds to TRBD1 (5 bases). The ends were cut back, 4 bases at V and 6 bases at J, with 19 bases in the middle. Germline values: CDR1 GTSNPN, CDR2 SVGIG (reference sequence). The CDR3 loop spans 15 amino acids. Here the CDR3 DNA reads TGTGCCTGGATACCGGGACCTACGAGGCTAAACACCATATATTTT. Translated, it gives CAWIPGPTRLNTIYF.

There are a few counts of this clone. V usage is TRBV12-3 or TRBV12-4 and J usage is TRBJ1-2, with TRBD1 matching over 7 bases. Trimming removed 6 bases from V and 6 bases from J; junction bases left unmatched: 4. CDR3 length equals 12 residues. CDR3 nucleotides: TGTGCCAGCAGGGCAGGGGGGGATGGCTACACCTTC. The encoded protein is CASRAGGDGYTF.

The chain links TRBV9 to TRBJ2-7; D gene unclear. Between the trimmed V and J ends, which lost 0 bases and 0 bases, there was a span of 7 bases. There are 14 residues in the CDR3. The germline gives CDR1 SGDLS, CDR2 YYNGEE. The DNA of the CDR3 is TGTGCCAGCAGCGTAGGGCTAGGCTCCTACGAGCAGTACTTC. Its translation: CASSVGLGSYEQYF.

The chain employs TRBV9 and TRBJ2-3, with TRBD2 matching 9 bases. Unmatched junction bases numbered 11, after V lost 5 bases and J lost 7 bases. Germline V CDR1 and CDR2: SGDLS, YYNGEE. The CDR3 covers 15 residues. The CDR3 DNA reads as TGTGCCAGCAGTGGGGCTAGCGGGATCTCAAATACGCAGTATTTT. Translated: CASSGASGISNTQYF.

The chain combines TRBV6-5 with TRBJ1-3, with D perhaps matching TRBD1 (6 bases). V shed 6 bases and J shed 3 bases, with 9 bases lying between them. The CDR3 is made up of 13 amino acids. Germline V gene sequence: CDR1 MNHEY, CDR2 SVGAGI. The CDR3 sequence: CASRKDSGNTIYF. The CDR3 DNA reads as TGTGCCAGCAGAAAGGACAGTGGAAACACCATATATTTT.

The chain has TRBV27 and TRBJ2-7; D is undetermined. V dropped 5 bases and J dropped 2 bases, with 13 bases sitting between them. This CDR3 is built from 14 residues. In germline, CDR1 is MNHEY, CDR2 SMNVEV (reference sequence). In nucleotides, the CDR3 is TGTGCCAGCAGTCATGGCAAACACGCCTACGAGCAGTACTTC. Protein sequence: CASSHGKHAYEQYF.

The chain is built from TRBV5-1 and TRBJ2-7, with a weak D call TRBD1 (6 bases). V shed 3 bases and J shed 0 bases, with 10 bases lying between them. Germline-derived CDR1 and CDR2 are SGHRS and YFSETQ. This CDR3 is built from 14 residues. The CDR3 DNA is TGCGCCAGCAGCTACTTACAGGGCTCCTACGAGCAGTACTTC. As protein: CASSYLQGSYEQYF.

DNA of the CDR3: TGTGCCAGCCGGCCTCAGTGGAACACCGGGGAGCTGTTTTTT. It is translated as CASRPQWNTGELFF. The J gene is TRBJ2-2, the V gene TRBV11-1, with D hard to call. This CDR3 comprises 14 residues. Germline V gene lookup returns CDR1 SGHAT and CDR2 FQDESV (reference sequence). The ends were cut back, 8 bases at V and 1 base at J, with 11 bases in the middle. The full variable domain, with the rest looked up from reference TRBV11-1 and TRBJ2-2, is EAEVAQSPRYKITEKSQAVAFWCDPISGHATLYWYRQILGQGPELLVQFQDESVVDDSQLPKDRFSAERLKGVDSTLKIQPAELGDSAMYLCASRPQWNTGELFFGEGSRLTVL.

This chain uses TRBV10-3 with TRBJ2-3; D is unclear. V was trimmed by 0 bases and J by 5 bases, leaving 3 bases between them. Germline CDR1 is ENHRY and CDR2 is SYGVKD. The CDR3 covers 12 residues. The CDR3 DNA reads as TGTGCCATCAGTGAGTCCGTAGATACGCAGTATTTT. It translates to CAISESVDTQYF.

The chain recombines TRBV24-1 with TRBJ2-7; 10 nucleotides align to TRBD1. The junction had 1 base not matched to a gene; V was cut back by 3 bases and J by 3 bases. The CDR3 totals 14 residues. Germline-derived CDR1 and CDR2 are KGHDR and SFDVKD. As DNA, the CDR3 is TGTGCCACCAGTGATAGGGACAGGGGCTACGAGCAGTACTTC. Translating it yields CATSDRDRGYEQYF.

This clone has a handful of counts. The gene calls are TRBV2 and TRBJ1-4; D call uncertain. The germline V gene has CDR1 SNHLY and CDR2 FYNNEI. V gave up 2 bases and J gave up 8 bases, with 9 bases separating them. There are 13 residues in the CDR3. The CDR3 region has the DNA TGTGCCAGCAGTGAAATCTTGGGGGAAAAACTGTTTTTT. Translation gives CASSEILGEKLFF.

This clone is judged medium-sized. The rearrangement uses TRBV7-3 and TRBJ2-1, with a weak D call TRBD1 (5 bases). Looked up from germline, CDR1 is SGHTA and CDR2 is FQGTGA. CDR3 length: 15 amino acids. V was cut by 3 bases and J by 2 bases, with 11 bases left in between. The CDR3 loop is CASSFASGPYNEQFF. The DNA of the CDR3 is TGTGCCAGCAGCTTCGCTTCAGGGCCCTACAATGAGCAGTTCTTC.

This chain connects TRBV25-1 to TRBJ2-1; 8 bases map to TRBD2. Germline CDR1 MGHDK, CDR2 SYGVNS. The V and J ends lost 6 bases and 9 bases, in that order; junction bases with no gene match: 10. The CDR3 has 14 residues. The CDR3 spells CASRDLKTSGEQFF. The CDR3 region has the DNA TGTGCCAGCAGGGATCTTAAAACTAGCGGTGAGCAGTTCTTC.

This sequence joins TRBV2 and TRBJ1-2, with 10 positions matching TRBD1. The CDR3 length is 16 residues. V was pared by 0 bases and J by 6 bases, with 7 bases of the junction left unmatched. Germline V gene data show CDR1 as SNHLY and CDR2 as FYNNEI. CDR3 DNA sequence: TGTGCCAGCAGTGAAGCGCTTCGGGACAGGGGACATGGCTACACCTTC. Its protein product is CASSEALRDRGHGYTF.

The chain is built from TRBV12-3 or TRBV12-4 and TRBJ2-2, with D tentatively TRBD1 (5 bases). The CDR3 has 13 residues. The V gene lost 8 bases and the J gene lost 7 bases, with 14 bases spanning the gap. CDR3: CASGRQRSGELFF. The DNA of the CDR3 is TGTGCCAGCGGCCGACAGAGGAGCGGGGAGCTGTTTTTT.

The CDR3: CAWKGGTGTGSPKDNSPLHF. The DNA for the CDR3 is TGTGCCTGGAAGGGTGGGACCGGGACAGGGTCCCCCAAAGATAATTCACCCCTCCACTTT. This chain uses TRBV30 with TRBJ1-6, with TRBD1 identical over 9 bases. Germline V CDR1 and CDR2: GTSNPN, SVGIG (reference sequence). There are 20 residues in the CDR3. V gave up 4 bases and J gave up 5 bases; unmatched junction bases: 21.

The chain couples TRBV30 to TRBJ1-5; D is unresolved. CDR3 length: 17 residues. Germline CDR1 is GTSNPN and CDR2 is SVGIG (reference sequence). V lost 1 base to trimming and J lost 7 bases, with 23 bases between them. CDR3 protein: CAWSASGRRPREQPQHF. CDR3 DNA sequence: TGTGCCTGGAGTGCGTCTGGGCGGCGGCCGAGGGAGCAGCCCCAGCATTTT.

The rearrangement joins TRBV27 to TRBJ2-6; tentative D call: TRBD2 (7 bases). The CDR3 runs 19 residues. Germline V gene sequence: CDR1 MNHEY, CDR2 SMNVEV (reference sequence). V was trimmed by 2 bases and J by 1 base, leaving 18 bases between them. Written as DNA, the CDR3 is TGTGCCAGCAGTTTAACCCCGGGAGGCAGGGGATCTGGGGCCAACGTCCTGACTTTC. Amino acids: CASSLTPGGRGSGANVLTF.

CDR3 protein: CASSVASGSLEQYF. The CDR3 DNA is TGTGCCAGCAGCGTAGCTAGCGGGAGTTTAGAGCAGTACTTC. V gene TRBV9 combines with J gene TRBJ2-7; 10 bases agree with TRBD2. CDR3 length: 14 residues. V trimming: 0 bases; J trimming: 7 bases; junction bases outside the gene matches: 4. In germline, CDR1 is SGDLS, CDR2 YYNGEE.

To note about this clone: Other nucleotide sequences from this sample produce the same CDR3. The chain joins TRBV19 to TRBJ2-1; D uncertain. The CDR3 length is 11 residues. Germline V CDR1 and CDR2: LNHDA, SQIVND (reference sequence). Trimming cost V 3 bases and J 8 bases, with 5 bases left between them. This chain's CDR3 is CASSIAHEQFF. The CDR3 coding sequence is TGTGCCAGTAGTATTGCGCATGAGCAGTTCTTC.

The gene calls are TRBV5-5 and TRBJ1-3; no firm D call. The germline V and J ends were trimmed by 1 base and 0 bases, with 8 bases remaining between them. Germline V gene lookup returns CDR1 SGHKS and CDR2 YYEKEE (reference sequence). CDR3 length equals 15 residues. CDR3 nucleotides: TGTGCCAGCAGCTTGATACGTCCCTCTGGAAACACCATATATTTT. Translation: CASSLIRPSGNTIYF. Drawing the rest from reference TRBV5-5 and TRBJ1-3, the complete variable domain is DAGVTQSPTHLIKTRGQQVTLRCSPISGHKSVSWYQQVLGQGPQFIFQYYEKEERGRGNFPDRFSARQFPNYSSELNVNALLLGDSALYLCASSLIRPSGNTIYFGEGSWLTVV.

This chain links TRBV5-6 with TRBJ2-1; D assignment may be TRBD1 or TRBD2 (5 bases each). Germline V gene lookup returns CDR1 SGHDT and CDR2 YYEEEE. The V end was cut by 2 bases, the J end by 2 bases, with 14 bases between. This CDR3 region has 16 residues. The CDR3 region is CASSFETRGAYNEQFF. The CDR3 DNA follows: TGTGCCAGCAGCTTCGAAACCCGGGGCGCCTACAATGAGCAGTTCTTC. Full variable domain (remainder filled in from reference TRBV5-6 and TRBJ2-1): DAGVTQSPTHLIKTRGQQVTLRCSPKSGHDTVSWYQQALGQGPQFIFQYYEEEERQRGNFPDRFSGHQFPNYSSELNVNALLLGDSALYLCASSFETRGAYNEQFFGPGTRLTVL.

This clone was observed a few times. The chain combines TRBV21-1 with TRBJ2-5; the D segment call TRBD1 is taken from the table without a DNA check. TRBV21-1 is deemed a pseudogene. The CDR3 contains 15 residues. The CDR3 sequence is CASSKLRDRQETQYF. The CDR3 DNA reads as TGTGCCAGCAGCAAGCTCCGGGACAGGCAAGAGACCCAGTACTTC.

CDR3 region: CATSRAQSTDTQYF. The CDR3 DNA is TGTGCCACCAGCAGAGCACAGTCCACAGATACGCAGTATTTT. The chain is built from TRBV15 and TRBJ2-3; D uncertain. The CDR3 is 14 amino acids. The germline V gene has CDR1 LNHNV and CDR2 YYDKDF (reference sequence). V was trimmed by 1 base and J by 2 bases, leaving 7 bases between them.

The chain links TRBV28 to TRBJ1-5; TRBD1 agrees at 11 bases. V gave up 11 bases and J gave up 5 bases; unmatched junction bases: 5. Germline V gives CDR1 MDHEN, CDR2 SYDVKM. The CDR3 sequence is 13 residues long. CDR3 in DNA: TGTGCCGGCCGGGACAGGGGGGATCAGCCCCAGCATTTT. This translates into CAGRDRGDQPQHF.

This rearrangement joins TRBV3-1 (or the pseudogene TRBV3-2) to TRBJ2-1, with a weak D call TRBD1 (6 bases). In germline, CDR1 is LGHDT, CDR2 YNNKEL (reference sequence). This CDR3 is 15 amino acids long. Trimming shortened V by 1 base and J by 11 bases, and 18 bases separated the two germline ends. The CDR3, as DNA: TGTGCCAGCAGCCAAGTTGAATTGTTGGGGGACAAGCAGTTCTTC. It encodes CASSQVELLGDKQFF.